A single sample gave rise to the 20 T cell receptor beta chains below, sequenced in a study of STAT3 mutations in large granular lymphocyte leukemia. The study, taken as a whole, reports: At least one immunodominant TCR beta clonotype appeared in every T-cell large granular lymphocyte leukemia patient.

The method was immunoSEQ multiplex PCR; TCRdb's version includes in-frame clones alone and lacks a portion of them. Here the sample spans tens of thousands of clones, 88% being singletons. These receptors lack a known antigen. Sequenced material: PBMCs. Every receptor here comes from a human donor with T large granular lymphocyte leukemia. Some clones in this sample may be carry-over from other donors' samples.

This chain uses TRBV5-1 with TRBJ2-1, with 7 bases matching TRBD1. CDR3 size: 14 residues. CDR1 SGHRS and CDR2 YFSETQ come from the germline V gene. V trimming: 2 bases; J trimming: 4 bases; junction bases outside the gene matches: 3. CDR3 protein: CASSFQGEYNEQFF. CDR3 DNA sequence: TGCGCCAGCAGCTTTCAGGGGGAGTACAATGAGCAGTTCTTC.

This chain connects TRBV7-9 to TRBJ2-7; 9 bases align to TRBD1. CDR1 and CDR2 (germline): SEHNR, FQNEAQ (reference sequence). The trim removed 1 base at V and 2 bases at J, leaving 0 bases unmatched. The CDR3 spans 14 residues. The DNA of the CDR3 is TGTGCCAGCAGCTTAGGGACAGGGGCCTACGAGCAGTACTTC. It encodes CASSLGTGAYEQYF.

The chain links TRBV30 to TRBJ1-3; D possibly corresponds to TRBD1 (6 bases). The V gene's germline CDR1 is GTSNPN and CDR2 SVGIG (reference sequence). CDR3 length: 13 amino acids. V was shortened by 2 bases and J by 4 bases, with 9 bases between the two germline ends. CDR3 DNA: TGTGCCTGGAGTTCAAGGGGGGGAAACACCATATATTTT. This codes for CAWSSRGGNTIYF. Filled out from reference TRBV30 and TRBJ1-3, the complete variable domain reads SQTIHQWPATLVQPVGSPLSLECTVEGTSNPNLYWYRQAAGRGLQLLFYSVGIGQISSEVPQNLSASRPQDRQFILSSKKLLLSDSGFYLCAWSSRGGNTIYFGEGSWLTVV.

The chain carries TRBV6-1 and TRBJ2-7; either TRBD1 or TRBD2 may fit D (5 bases each). Germline CDR1 and CDR2: MNHNS and SASEGT. The V gene lost 0 bases and the J gene lost 7 bases, with 19 bases spanning the gap. The CDR3 consists of 16 residues. The CDR3 nucleotides read TGTGCCAGCAGTGAAGCTCCTGGGACGGCATACGGGGAGCAGTACTTC. Translating it yields CASSEAPGTAYGEQYF.

The chain joins TRBV4-1 to TRBJ1-5; D is unclear. CDR1 MGHRA and CDR2 YSYEKL come from the germline V gene. Trimming cost V 1 base and J 4 bases, with 17 bases left between them. The CDR3 length is 17 residues. The CDR3, as DNA: TGCGCCAGCAGCCAAGGATATTCGGGGAGCGGGAATCAGCCCCAGCATTTT. Amino acid sequence: CASSQGYSGSGNQPQHF.

This chain connects TRBV18 to TRBJ2-3; 8 positions match TRBD2. Germline lookup yields CDR1 KGHSH and CDR2 LQKENI. The CDR3 consists of 16 residues. The V segment lost 2 bases and the J segment 2 bases; nucleotides outside the gene matches: 6. The CDR3 protein is CASSPVRRGATDTQYF. The CDR3 DNA reads TGTGCCAGCTCACCAGTCCGGCGGGGGGCCACAGATACGCAGTATTTT.

The count of this clone is one. V gene TRBV6-6 combines with J gene TRBJ2-7; tentative D call: TRBD1 (6 bases). Trimming left V 2 bases short and J 3 bases short, with 17 bases between. The CDR3 totals 16 residues. The V gene's germline CDR1 is MNHNY and CDR2 SVGAGI (reference sequence). This CDR3 is CASSYPNPDRYYEQYF. For the CDR3, the DNA is TGTGCCAGCAGTTACCCAAATCCGGACAGATACTACGAGCAGTACTTC.

The chain recombines TRBV20-1 with TRBJ2-1; D unresolved. This CDR3 spans 11 amino acids. V lost 4 bases and J lost 4, with 5 bases in between. Looked up from germline, CDR1 is DFQATT and CDR2 is SNEGSKA (reference sequence). As DNA, the CDR3 is TGCAGTGCTAACCTTTACAATGAGCAGTTCTTC. Protein: CSANLYNEQFF.

The CDR3 here is CASSLVSSSYNEQFF. The CDR3 region has the DNA TGCGCCAGCAGCTTGGTCTCAAGCTCCTACAATGAGCAGTTCTTC. The rearrangement joins TRBV5-1 to TRBJ2-1; the D is unclear. Germline lookup yields CDR1 SGHRS and CDR2 YFSETQ. V gave up 0 bases and J gave up 0 bases, with 7 bases separating them. This CDR3 region has 15 residues.

The rearrangement joins TRBV7-9 to TRBJ1-6, with no clear D. CDR1 is SEHNR, CDR2 FQNEAQ, per germline (reference sequence). The CDR3 has 17 amino acids. The V gene lost 5 bases and the J gene lost 8 bases, with 22 bases spanning the gap. CDR3 protein: CASSPPTRGGFHSPLHF. The CDR3 DNA reads as TGTGCCAGCAGCCCCCCTACCCGGGGAGGATTCCATTCACCCCTCCACTTT. The full variable domain, its missing parts supplied by reference TRBV7-9 and TRBJ1-6, is DTGVSQNPRHKITKRGQNVTFRCDPISEHNRLYWYRQTLGQGPEFLTYFQNEAQLEKSRLLSDRFSAERPKGSFSTLEIQRTEQGDSAMYLCASSPPTRGGFHSPLHFGNGTRLTVT.

The V and J genes are TRBV6-6 and TRBJ1-2, with 7 bases identical to TRBD1. The CDR3 is made up of 14 amino acids. The J segment lost 8 bases and the V segment lost 0 bases, leaving 6 bases of the junction unmatched. Germline V gene data show CDR1 as MNHNY and CDR2 as SVGAGI (reference sequence). The CDR3 bases are TGTGCCAGCAGTTACTCTGGACAGGAGGGAGGCTACACCTTC. Translated, it gives CASSYSGQEGGYTF.

This clone was picked up one time. The genes are TRBV29-1 and TRBJ2-7; no firm D call. From germline, CDR1 is SQVTM and CDR2 ANQGSEA. Between the trimmed V and J ends, which lost 6 bases and 2 bases, there was a span of 11 bases. There are 12 residues in the CDR3. CDR3 nucleotides: TGCAGCGTCCTCAGCCAAGCCTACGAGCAGTACTTC. Residues: CSVLSQAYEQYF.

The rearrangement links TRBV30 to TRBJ2-3, with 10 bases aligning to TRBD1. Germline values: CDR1 GTSNPN, CDR2 SVGIG (reference sequence). With V trimmed by 1 base and J by 0 bases, 4 bases remained unmatched. The CDR3 covers 16 residues. The CDR3: CAWSEGQGTSTDTQYF. The CDR3 region has the DNA TGTGCCTGGAGTGAGGGACAGGGGACGAGCACAGATACGCAGTATTTT. Combining the CDR3 with reference TRBV30 and TRBJ2-3 gives the whole variable domain SQTIHQWPATLVQPVGSPLSLECTVEGTSNPNLYWYRQAAGRGLQLLFYSVGIGQISSEVPQNLSASRPQDRQFILSSKKLLLSDSGFYLCAWSEGQGTSTDTQYFGPGTRLTVL.

The rearrangement joins TRBV2 to TRBJ1-6; the match to TRBD1 covers 9 bases. This CDR3 has 14 residues. Germline CDR1 and CDR2: SNHLY and FYNNEI. Germline trimming cut 10 bases from V and 7 bases from J; bases unmatched to any gene: 8. DNA for the CDR3: TGTGCCACAGCGTCCGGGACAGGGAATTCACCCCTCCACTTT. It is translated as CATASGTGNSPLHF.

This chain's CDR3 is CASSLRQGVGQIKELFF. The CDR3 DNA reads as TGTGCCAGCAGCTTAAGACAGGGCGTCGGGCAAATCAAGGAGCTGTTTTTT. The chain carries TRBV13 and TRBJ2-2; 7 bases line up with TRBD1. Germline trimming cut 2 bases from V and 10 bases from J; bases unmatched to any gene: 16. The germline gives CDR1 PRHDT, CDR2 FYEKMQ (reference sequence). The CDR3 is 17 amino acids.

In its sample, this clone was seen a few times. This sequence joins TRBV2 and TRBJ1-5; TRBD1 matches 7 bases. This CDR3 spans 13 amino acids. V lost 8 bases, J lost 0 bases, and 1 base stayed unmatched. Germline V gene sequence: CDR1 SNHLY, CDR2 FYNNEI. The CDR3 region is CASGTDSNQPQHF. The CDR3 DNA sequence: TGTGCCAGCGGGACAGATAGCAATCAGCCCCAGCATTTT.

The chain recombines TRBV7-2 with TRBJ1-4, with a possible D match to TRBD1 (6 bases). Germline lookup yields CDR1 SGHTA and CDR2 FQGNSA. V shed 1 base and J shed 2 bases, with 14 bases lying between them. CDR3 length: 17 amino acids. The CDR3 protein is CASSLGRGGTTNEKLFF. CDR3 coding DNA: TGTGCCAGCAGCTTAGGAAGGGGGGGGACTACTAATGAAAAACTGTTTTTT. The whole variable domain, filled in from reference TRBV7-2 and TRBJ1-4, reads GAGVSQSPSNKVTEKGKDVELRCDPISGHTALYWYRQSLGQGLEFLIYFQGNSAPDKSGLPSDRFSAERTGGSVSTLTIQRTQQEDSAVYLCASSLGRGGTTNEKLFFGSGTQLSVL.

This clone was recorded once. J is TRBJ1-4 and V is TRBV6-6, with D possibly matching TRBD1 (6 bases). The CDR3 has 14 residues. V lost 2 bases to trimming and J lost 7 bases, with 11 bases between them. In germline, CDR1 is MNHNY, CDR2 SVGAGI (reference sequence). DNA of the CDR3: TGTGCCAGCAGTTACGGGGGGCGGAGTGAAAAACTGTTTTTT. Protein product: CASSYGGRSEKLFF.

V gene TRBV7-9 combines with J gene TRBJ1-2; maybe TRBD1 (5 bases). This CDR3 is built from 14 residues. Trimming removed 1 base from V and 7 bases from J, with 13 bases in between. CDR1 SEHNR and CDR2 FQNEAQ come from the germline V gene (reference sequence). For the CDR3, the DNA is TGTGCCAGCAGCTTAGAACAGGCCGCTGGTGGCTACACCTTC. This sequence encodes CASSLEQAAGGYTF.

This chain connects TRBV5-4 to TRBJ1-1; no firm D call. Germline V gives CDR1 SGHNT, CDR2 YYREEE (reference sequence). This CDR3 comprises 13 residues. Trimming stripped 1 base from V and 1 base from J, with 5 bases between. The CDR3 nucleotides are TGTGCCAGCAGCTTGAGGTGGAACACTGAAGCTTTCTTT. Amino acid sequence: CASSLRWNTEAFF.